This entry is about one T cell receptor (beta chain). CDR1 is MDHEN and CDR2 is SYDVKM in the germline V gene. The CDR3 runs to 15 residues. V shed 5 bases, J shed 0 bases, and the junction held 5 bases outside the gene matches. Generated by immunoSEQ multiplex PCR, the TCRdb table keeps only in-frame clones and is missing some. The repertoire holds some 640,000 clones, with about 89% as singletons. This sample is part of a study of shared T cell receptors in the human thymus. These sequences were also reported in another study, on human thymus T cells. That report adds: Related research has reported that thymic repertoires overlap highly among unrelated individuals.

This sequence originates from a boy younger than two with a congenital heart defect. The specimen sequenced was thymocytes. V and J are TRBV28 and TRBJ2-7, with 9 bases matching TRBD2. CDR3 protein: CASSMRTSVSYEQYF. The CDR3 coding sequence is TGTGCCAGCAGTATGAGGACTAGCGTCTCCTACGAGCAGTACTTC.